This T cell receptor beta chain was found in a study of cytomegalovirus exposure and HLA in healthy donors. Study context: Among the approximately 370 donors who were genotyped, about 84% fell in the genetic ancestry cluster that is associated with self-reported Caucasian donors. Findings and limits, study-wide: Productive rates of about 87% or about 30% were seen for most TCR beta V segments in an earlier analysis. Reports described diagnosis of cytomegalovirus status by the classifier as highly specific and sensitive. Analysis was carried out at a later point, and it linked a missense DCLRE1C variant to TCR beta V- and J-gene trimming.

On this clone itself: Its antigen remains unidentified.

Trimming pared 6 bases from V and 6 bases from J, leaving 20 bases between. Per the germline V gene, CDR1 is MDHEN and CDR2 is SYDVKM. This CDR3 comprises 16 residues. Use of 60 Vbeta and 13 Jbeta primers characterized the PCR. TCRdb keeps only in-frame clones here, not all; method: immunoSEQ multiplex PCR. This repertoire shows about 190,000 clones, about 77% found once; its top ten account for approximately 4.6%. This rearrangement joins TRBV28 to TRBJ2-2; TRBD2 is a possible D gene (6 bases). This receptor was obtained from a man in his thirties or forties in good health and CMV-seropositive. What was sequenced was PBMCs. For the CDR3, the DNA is TGTGCCAGCAGCCTGCCCGGGACTCTAAGACCCGGGGAGCTGTTTTTT. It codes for CASSLPGTLRPGELFF.